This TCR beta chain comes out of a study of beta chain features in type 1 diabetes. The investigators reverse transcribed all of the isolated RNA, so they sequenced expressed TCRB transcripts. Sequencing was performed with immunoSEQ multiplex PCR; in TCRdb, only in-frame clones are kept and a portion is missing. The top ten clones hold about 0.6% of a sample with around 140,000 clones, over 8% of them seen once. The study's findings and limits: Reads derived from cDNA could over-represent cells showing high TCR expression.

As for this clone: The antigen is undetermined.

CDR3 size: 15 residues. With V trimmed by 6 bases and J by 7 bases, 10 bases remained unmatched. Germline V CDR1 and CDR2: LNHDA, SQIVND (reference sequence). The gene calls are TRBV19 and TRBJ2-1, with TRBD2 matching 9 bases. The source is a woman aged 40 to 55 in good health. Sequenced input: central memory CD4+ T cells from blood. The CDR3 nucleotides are TGTGCCAGTAGGGTCCGCGGGGGGGCCTCTAATGAGCAGTTCTTC. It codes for CASRVRGGASNEQFF.